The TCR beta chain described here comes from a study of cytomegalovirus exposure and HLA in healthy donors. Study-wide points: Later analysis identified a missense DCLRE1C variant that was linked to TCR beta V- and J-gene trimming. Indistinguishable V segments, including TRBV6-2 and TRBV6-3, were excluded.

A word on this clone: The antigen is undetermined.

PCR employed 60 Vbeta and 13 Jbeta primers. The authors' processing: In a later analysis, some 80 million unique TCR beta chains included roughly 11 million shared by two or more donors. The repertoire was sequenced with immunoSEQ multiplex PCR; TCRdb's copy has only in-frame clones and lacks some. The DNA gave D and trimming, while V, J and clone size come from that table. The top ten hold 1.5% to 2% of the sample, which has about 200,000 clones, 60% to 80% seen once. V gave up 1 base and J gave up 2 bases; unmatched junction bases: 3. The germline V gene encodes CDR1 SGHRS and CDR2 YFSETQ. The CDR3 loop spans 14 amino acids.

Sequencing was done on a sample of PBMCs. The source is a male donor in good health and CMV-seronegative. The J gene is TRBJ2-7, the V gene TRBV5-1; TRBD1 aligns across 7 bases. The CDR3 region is CASSLTGAAYEQYF. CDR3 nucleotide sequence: TGCGCCAGCAGCTTGACAGGGGCAGCCTACGAGCAGTACTTC.